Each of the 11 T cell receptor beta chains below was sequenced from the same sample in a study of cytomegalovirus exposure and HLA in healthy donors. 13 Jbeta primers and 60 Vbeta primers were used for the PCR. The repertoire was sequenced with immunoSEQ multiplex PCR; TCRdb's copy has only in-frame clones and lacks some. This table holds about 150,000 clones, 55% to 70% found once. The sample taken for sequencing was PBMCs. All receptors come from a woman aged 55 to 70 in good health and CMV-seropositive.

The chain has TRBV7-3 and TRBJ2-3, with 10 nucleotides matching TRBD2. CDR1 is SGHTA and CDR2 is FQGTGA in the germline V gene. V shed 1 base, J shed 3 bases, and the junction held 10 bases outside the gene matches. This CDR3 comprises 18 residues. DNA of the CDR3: TGTGCCAGCAGCTTAAATGGCCGCCGAGCGGGAGGGACAGATACGCAGTATTTT. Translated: CASSLNGRRAGGTDTQYF. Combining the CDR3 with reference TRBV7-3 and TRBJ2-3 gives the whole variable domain GAGVSQTPSNKVTEKGKYVELRCDPISGHTALYWYRQSLGQGPEFLIYFQGTGAADDSGLPNDRFFAVRPEGSVSTLKIQRTERGDSAVYLCASSLNGRRAGGTDTQYFGPGTRLTVL.

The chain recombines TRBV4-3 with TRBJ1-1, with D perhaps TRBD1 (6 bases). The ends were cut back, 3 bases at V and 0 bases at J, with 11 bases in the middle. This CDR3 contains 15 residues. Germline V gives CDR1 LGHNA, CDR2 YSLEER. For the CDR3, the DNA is TGCGCCAGCAGCCAGACAGGTACCATGAACACTGAAGCTTTCTTT. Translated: CASSQTGTMNTEAFF.

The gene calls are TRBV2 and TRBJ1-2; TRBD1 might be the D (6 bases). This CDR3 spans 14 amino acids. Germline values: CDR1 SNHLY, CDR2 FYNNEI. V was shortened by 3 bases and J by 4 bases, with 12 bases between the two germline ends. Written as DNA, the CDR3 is TGTGCCAGCAGTGACGGTCAGGGGACCTATGGCTACACCTTC. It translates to CASSDGQGTYGYTF.

The CDR3 coding sequence is TGTGCCAGCAGCGTAGCCGGAATAGCTCTGGAGACCCAGTACTTC. It encodes CASSVAGIALETQYF. This chain links TRBV9 with TRBJ2-5; no clear D. The CDR3 sequence is 15 residues long. Germline CDR1 SGDLS, CDR2 YYNGEE. V lost 0 bases and J 5 bases, leaving 14 bases between the germline ends.

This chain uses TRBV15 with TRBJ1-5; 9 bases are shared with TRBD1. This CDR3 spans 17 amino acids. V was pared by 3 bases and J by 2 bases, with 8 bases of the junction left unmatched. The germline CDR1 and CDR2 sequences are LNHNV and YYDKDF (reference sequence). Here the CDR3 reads CATSSGQGNGGNQPQHF. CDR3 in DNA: TGTGCCACCAGCAGTGGACAGGGGAATGGTGGCAATCAGCCCCAGCATTTT.

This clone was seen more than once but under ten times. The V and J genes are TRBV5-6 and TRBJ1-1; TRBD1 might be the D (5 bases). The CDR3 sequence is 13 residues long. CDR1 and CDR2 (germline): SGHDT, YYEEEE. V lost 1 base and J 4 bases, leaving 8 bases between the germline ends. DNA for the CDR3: TGTGCCAGCAGCTTGTGGCAGGGCACTGAAGCTTTCTTT. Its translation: CASSLWQGTEAFF.

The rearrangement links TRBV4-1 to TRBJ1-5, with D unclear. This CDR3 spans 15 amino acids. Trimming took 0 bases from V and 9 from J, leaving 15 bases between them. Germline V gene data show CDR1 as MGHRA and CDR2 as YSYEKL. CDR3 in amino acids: CASSQEETLLSPQHF. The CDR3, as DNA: TGCGCCAGCAGCCAAGAAGAAACTCTGCTCTCGCCCCAGCATTTT.

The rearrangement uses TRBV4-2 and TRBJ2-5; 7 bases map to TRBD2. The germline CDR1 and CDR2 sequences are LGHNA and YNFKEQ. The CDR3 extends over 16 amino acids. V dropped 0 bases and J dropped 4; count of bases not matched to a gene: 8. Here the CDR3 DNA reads TGTGCCAGCAGCCAAGATCCTCCCTGGGAGGGAGAGACCCAGTACTTC. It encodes CASSQDPPWEGETQYF.

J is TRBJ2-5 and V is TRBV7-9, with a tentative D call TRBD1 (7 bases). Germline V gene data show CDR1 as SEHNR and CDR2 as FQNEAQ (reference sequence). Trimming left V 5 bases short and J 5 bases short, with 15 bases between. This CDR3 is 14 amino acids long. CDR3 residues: CASSPQGGYETQYF. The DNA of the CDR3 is TGTGCCAGCAGCCCGCAGGGGGGATATGAGACCCAGTACTTC.

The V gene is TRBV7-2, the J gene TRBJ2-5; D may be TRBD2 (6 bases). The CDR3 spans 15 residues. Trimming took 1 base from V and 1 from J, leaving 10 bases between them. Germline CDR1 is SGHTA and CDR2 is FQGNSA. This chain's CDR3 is CASSLDLAPQETQYF. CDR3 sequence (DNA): TGTGCCAGCAGCTTAGATCTAGCGCCCCAAGAGACCCAGTACTTC. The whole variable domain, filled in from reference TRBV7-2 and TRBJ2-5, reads GAGVSQSPSNKVTEKGKDVELRCDPISGHTALYWYRQSLGQGLEFLIYFQGNSAPDKSGLPSDRFSAERTGGSVSTLTIQRTQQEDSAVYLCASSLDLAPQETQYFGPGTRLLVL.

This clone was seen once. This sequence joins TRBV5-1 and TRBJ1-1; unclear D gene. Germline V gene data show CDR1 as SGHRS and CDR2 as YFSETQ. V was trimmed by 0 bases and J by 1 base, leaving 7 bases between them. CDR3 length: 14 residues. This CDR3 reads CASSLDAANTEAFF. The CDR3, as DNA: TGCGCCAGCAGCTTGGATGCGGCGAACACTGAAGCTTTCTTT.